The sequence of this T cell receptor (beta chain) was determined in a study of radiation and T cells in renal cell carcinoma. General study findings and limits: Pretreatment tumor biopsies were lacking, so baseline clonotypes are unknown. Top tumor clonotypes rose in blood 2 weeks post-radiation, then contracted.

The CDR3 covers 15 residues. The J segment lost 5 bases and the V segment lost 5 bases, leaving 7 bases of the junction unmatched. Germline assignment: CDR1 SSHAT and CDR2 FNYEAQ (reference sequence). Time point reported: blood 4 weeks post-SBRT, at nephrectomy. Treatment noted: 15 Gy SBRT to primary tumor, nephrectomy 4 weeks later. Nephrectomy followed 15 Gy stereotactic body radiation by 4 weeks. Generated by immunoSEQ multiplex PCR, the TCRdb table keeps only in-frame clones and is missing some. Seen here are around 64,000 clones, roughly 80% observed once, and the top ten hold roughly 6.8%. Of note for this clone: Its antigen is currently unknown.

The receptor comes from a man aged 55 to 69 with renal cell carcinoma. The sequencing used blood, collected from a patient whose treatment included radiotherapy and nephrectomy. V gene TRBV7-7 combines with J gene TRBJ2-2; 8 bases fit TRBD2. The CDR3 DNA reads TGTGCCAGCAGCGCGGGGGGCCCGGGGACCGGGGAGCTGTTTTTT. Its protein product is CASSAGGPGTGELFF. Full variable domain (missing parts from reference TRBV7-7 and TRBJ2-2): GAGVSQSPRYKVTKRGQDVTLRCDPISSHATLYWYQQALGQGPEFLTYFNYEAQPDKSGLPSDRFSAERPEGSISTLTIQRTEQRDSAMYRCASSAGGPGTGELFFGEGSRLTVL.